The clone carrying this T cell receptor beta chain was detected only a few times. Its antigen is undetermined. These data are taken from a study of T cell repertoires in cytomegalovirus infection. Study-level background: Both a matching HLA type and CMV infection were indicated by public TCR beta signatures.

Whole-study findings and limits: Within the response measured ex vivo, HLA-C-restricted CMV-specific TCR beta clonotypes were dominant.

A single record per CDR3 protein comes from TCRdb applying MiXCR to the reads. There are a few hundred thousand distinct CDR3 sequences in the sample; roughly a sixth occur only once, and around 13% lies in the top ten. V lost 3 bases to trimming and J lost 3 bases; unmatched junction nucleotides: 4. The CDR3 has 14 amino acids. Per the germline V gene, CDR1 is DFQATT and CDR2 is SNEGSKA (reference sequence). Sequenced input: PBMCs. The chain couples TRBV20-1 to TRBJ2-5; TRBD2 matches at 10 bases. This TCR came from a human donor in good health (CMV status not recorded). Some clones in this sample may be carry-over from other donors' samples. The CDR3 DNA sequence: TGCAGTGCTAGTATCGGACTAGCGGAAGAGACCCAGTACTTC. Amino acids: CSASIGLAEETQYF.